The 28 T cell receptor beta chains below were found in one sample sequenced in a study of OX40 agonist ivuxolimab in advanced cancers. Sequencing was performed with immunoSEQ multiplex PCR; in TCRdb, only in-frame clones are kept and a portion is missing. This sample carries about 86,000 clones, around 85% of them seen once, and the ten largest clones take 1.4% to 1.5%. Sequenced here: CD4+ or CD8+ T cells sorted from blood, sampled in a trial of the OX40 agonist ivuxolimab. Receptor source: an adult with an advanced solid tumor such as melanoma, head and neck, liver or kidney cancer.

The J gene is TRBJ2-1, the V gene TRBV27, with D perhaps TRBD2 (5 bases). V was shortened by 6 bases and J by 3 bases, with 9 bases between the two germline ends. In germline, CDR1 is MNHEY, CDR2 SMNVEV (reference sequence). The CDR3 covers 13 residues. CDR3 sequence (DNA): TGTGCCAGCAGGTCCGGGAACTACAATGAGCAGTTCTTC. It encodes CASRSGNYNEQFF.

V is TRBV28 and J is TRBJ2-1; D gene ambiguous. This CDR3 is built from 11 residues. Trimming left V 2 bases short and J 9 bases short, with 5 bases between. Germline CDR1 reads MDHEN; CDR2 reads SYDVKM. Written as DNA, the CDR3 is TGTGCCAGCAGTTTAGTCGGTGAGCAGTTCTTC. Translation: CASSLVGEQFF. Using reference TRBV28 and TRBJ2-1 for the parts outside the CDR3, the full variable domain is DVKVTQSSRYLVKRTGEKVFLECVQDMDHENMFWYRQDPGLGLRLIYFSYDVKMKEKGDIPEGYSVSREKKERFSLILESASTNQTSMYLCASSLVGEQFFGPGTRLTVL.

This rearrangement joins TRBV7-8 to TRBJ1-1, with 7 bases lining up with TRBD1. After removal of 1 base from V and 4 bases from J, the junction contained 15 bases not matched to a gene. The CDR3 is 18 residues long. In germline, CDR1 is SGHVS, CDR2 FQNEAQ. For the CDR3, the DNA is TGTGCCAGCAGCTTAGTGAGTCGCAGGGGGTTGTACGGCACTGAAGCTTTCTTT. Encoded protein: CASSLVSRRGLYGTEAFF. The complete variable domain, with remaining parts taken from reference TRBV7-8 and TRBJ1-1, reads GAGVSQSPRYKVAKRGQDVALRCDPISGHVSLFWYQQALGQGPEFLTYFQNEAQLDKSGLPSDRFFAERPEGSVSTLKIQRTQQEDSAVYLCASSLVSRRGLYGTEAFFGQGTRLTVV.

Here the CDR3 DNA reads TGTGCCAGCAGCTCCTCTGGGACGGGCACTGAAGCTTTCTTT. Translating gives CASSSSGTGTEAFF. The rearrangement joins TRBV11-3 to TRBJ1-1; D is perhaps TRBD1 (5 bases). V lost 4 bases, J lost 4 bases, and 13 bases lay in between. Germline values: CDR1 SGHNT, CDR2 YENEEA. This CDR3 has 14 residues.

The rearrangement joins TRBV7-8 to TRBJ2-7; D is unresolved. The CDR3 length is 15 residues. Germline V CDR1 and CDR2: SGHVS, FQNEAQ. Trimming pared 1 base from V and 9 bases from J, leaving 19 bases between. The CDR3 DNA reads TGTGCCAGCAGCTTAGGGGCGGCCTCTACTAAGGGGCAGTACTTC. Its translation: CASSLGAASTKGQYF.

The chain is built from TRBV5-1 and TRBJ2-5; D assignment may be TRBD1 or TRBD2 (6 bases each). Per the germline V gene, CDR1 is SGHRS and CDR2 is YFSETQ. The CDR3 extends over 14 amino acids. Between the trimmed V and J ends, which lost 0 bases and 4 bases, there was a span of 10 bases. CDR3 region: CASSLGWGAETQYF. The CDR3 DNA sequence: TGCGCCAGCAGCTTGGGCTGGGGGGCAGAGACCCAGTACTTC. Full variable domain (remainder filled in from reference TRBV5-1 and TRBJ2-5): KAGVTQTPRYLIKTRGQQVTLSCSPISGHRSVSWYQQTPGQGLQFLFEYFSETQRNKGNFPGRFSGRQFSNSRSEMNVSTLELGDSALYLCASSLGWGAETQYFGPGTRLLVL.

The chain combines TRBV27 with TRBJ1-2, with a possible D match to TRBD1 (5 bases). CDR1 and CDR2 (germline): MNHEY, SMNVEV (reference sequence). The ends were cut back, 9 bases at V and 4 bases at J, with 24 bases in the middle. The CDR3 loop spans 16 amino acids. The CDR3 coding sequence is TGTGCCAGTTCCCGACGAGGGACGAATAGCTTCTATGGCTACACCTTC. Its protein is CASSRRGTNSFYGYTF.

The gene calls are TRBV23-1 and TRBJ1-5; TRBD1 matches 9 bases. TRBV23-1 is given ORF status, its function remaining uncertain. CDR3 size: 17 residues. Trimming removed 3 bases from V and 6 bases from J; junction bases left unmatched: 12. This CDR3 is CASSHTRRTGEGQPQHF. The DNA for the CDR3 is TGCGCCAGCAGTCATACTCGGAGGACAGGGGAGGGTCAGCCCCAGCATTTT.

This chain links TRBV28 with TRBJ1-3; a possible D gene is TRBD1 (6 bases). Trimming took 2 bases from V and 4 from J, leaving 9 bases between them. Per germline, CDR1 MDHEN and CDR2 SYDVKM. The CDR3 contains 14 residues. The CDR3 DNA reads as TGTGCCAGCAGTTTAAGGGGGGTCGGAAACACCATATATTTT. This translates into CASSLRGVGNTIYF. The variable domain in full, with the rest retrieved from reference TRBV28 and TRBJ1-3, is DVKVTQSSRYLVKRTGEKVFLECVQDMDHENMFWYRQDPGLGLRLIYFSYDVKMKEKGDIPEGYSVSREKKERFSLILESASTNQTSMYLCASSLRGVGNTIYFGEGSWLTVV.

The sample holds a few counts of this clone. V is TRBV4-1 and J is TRBJ1-2; TRBD1 is a possible D gene (6 bases). The germline V gene has CDR1 MGHRA and CDR2 YSYEKL. V lost 3 bases, J lost 6 bases, and 23 bases lay in between. The CDR3 runs 17 residues. This CDR3 reads CASSQSIVRGQPNGYTF. The DNA of the CDR3 is TGCGCCAGCAGCCAGTCCATAGTAAGGGGACAACCTAATGGCTACACCTTC.

This sequence joins TRBV5-4 and TRBJ2-6; 9 bases fit TRBD1. The germline gives CDR1 SGHNT, CDR2 YYREEE (reference sequence). There are 18 residues in the CDR3. The J segment lost 2 bases and the V segment lost 4 bases, leaving 10 bases of the junction unmatched. In DNA, the CDR3 is TGTGCCAGCAGCCCAAAAGGACAGGGGTTGACTGGGGCCAACGTCCTGACTTTC. Amino acids: CASSPKGQGLTGANVLTF.

V gene TRBV13 combines with J gene TRBJ1-1, with D hard to call. The CDR3 contains 15 residues. CDR1 and CDR2 (germline): PRHDT, FYEKMQ (reference sequence). Trimming removed 6 bases at V and 4 bases at J, with 18 bases between. The CDR3 DNA reads as TGTGCCAGCAGATCATTTGTCCCAGGAATCACTGAAGCTTTCTTT. Translated, it gives CASRSFVPGITEAFF.

This chain joins TRBV6-6 and TRBJ2-7, with TRBD1 matching 8 bases. The ends lost 6 bases at V and 4 bases at J; junction bases unmatched: 2. Germline V gene data show CDR1 as MNHNY and CDR2 as SVGAGI (reference sequence). The CDR3 runs to 12 residues. The chain's CDR3 is CASRQGAYEQYF. The DNA of the CDR3 is TGTGCCAGCAGGCAGGGGGCGTACGAGCAGTACTTC.

The chain carries TRBV30 and TRBJ1-2, with TRBD1 matching 7 bases. Germline CDR1 reads GTSNPN; CDR2 reads SVGIG (reference sequence). Trimming removed 1 base from V and 4 bases from J; junction bases left unmatched: 9. The CDR3 consists of 15 residues. CDR3 protein: CAWSGRQGGSYGYTF. DNA of the CDR3: TGTGCCTGGAGTGGACGACAGGGTGGGAGCTATGGCTACACCTTC.

This chain joins TRBV7-3 and TRBJ2-3; D is unresolved. Germline V CDR1 and CDR2: SGHTA, FQGTGA. Trimming left V 5 bases short and J 1 base short, with 7 bases between. CDR3 length: 13 residues. The CDR3 reads CASSATGTDTQYF. CDR3 coding DNA: TGTGCCAGCAGCGCCACGGGCACAGATACGCAGTATTTT. Full variable domain (outside the CDR3, taken from reference TRBV7-3 and TRBJ2-3): GAGVSQTPSNKVTEKGKYVELRCDPISGHTALYWYRQSLGQGPEFLIYFQGTGAADDSGLPNDRFFAVRPEGSVSTLKIQRTERGDSAVYLCASSATGTDTQYFGPGTRLTVL.

V and J are TRBV5-5 and TRBJ2-2; TRBD1 matches at 7 bases. With V trimmed by 0 bases and J by 5 bases, 10 bases remained unmatched. The CDR3 covers 17 residues. Germline values: CDR1 SGHKS, CDR2 YYEKEE (reference sequence). CDR3 protein: CASSLGYRGAPTGELFF. CDR3 bases: TGTGCCAGCAGCTTGGGCTACAGGGGCGCACCGACCGGGGAGCTGTTTTTT.

The chain links TRBV19 to TRBJ1-5; D may be TRBD1 (6 bases). The CDR3 is made up of 13 amino acids. CDR1 LNHDA and CDR2 SQIVND come from the germline V gene (reference sequence). V shed 4 bases and J shed 6 bases, with 10 bases lying between them. The CDR3 protein is CASSRQEGQPQHF. CDR3 nucleotide sequence: TGTGCCAGTAGTAGACAGGAGGGTCAGCCCCAGCATTTT.

This clone was counted a single time. The rearrangement joins TRBV7-9 to TRBJ1-1; D gene unclear. The V end was cut by 3 bases, the J end by 4 bases, with 3 bases between. Germline V gene lookup returns CDR1 SEHNR and CDR2 FQNEAQ (reference sequence). CDR3 length equals 11 residues. CDR3 residues: CASSFTTEAFF. The CDR3 region has the DNA TGTGCCAGCAGCTTTACCACTGAAGCTTTCTTT.

The V call is TRBV4-1, the J call TRBJ2-2; possibly TRBD1 for D (5 bases). Germline V gene lookup returns CDR1 MGHRA and CDR2 YSYEKL. V gave up 1 base and J gave up 4 bases, with 13 bases separating them. The CDR3 consists of 16 residues. The CDR3 DNA sequence: TGCGCCAGCAGCCAAGGCCAGGGTACGACCACCGGGGAGCTGTTTTTT. Translating it yields CASSQGQGTTTGELFF.

This clone was recorded once. The chain combines TRBV7-2 with TRBJ2-3; no definite D call. Per germline, CDR1 SGHTA and CDR2 FQGNSA. This CDR3 spans 16 amino acids. V was clipped by 0 bases and J by 2 bases, with 12 bases between them. CDR3 protein: CASSLASMMSTDTQYF. CDR3 in DNA: TGTGCCAGCAGCTTAGCTTCGATGATGTCCACAGATACGCAGTATTTT.

V gene TRBV5-1 combines with J gene TRBJ1-1, with a possible D match to TRBD1 (6 bases). Germline values: CDR1 SGHRS, CDR2 YFSETQ. Trimming left V 3 bases short and J 5 bases short, with 20 bases between. This CDR3 region has 16 residues. The CDR3 DNA sequence: TGCGCCAGCAGCTCGCACTCCTCTACAGGGATGACTGAAGCTTTCTTT. Its protein product is CASSSHSSTGMTEAFF.

The rearrangement joins TRBV19 to TRBJ2-3; D might be TRBD1 or TRBD2, each matching 6 bases. The germline V gene has CDR1 LNHDA and CDR2 SQIVND (reference sequence). The CDR3 covers 12 residues. V dropped 3 bases and J dropped 9 bases, with 10 bases sitting between them. The CDR3 region is CASSIMGGTQYF. CDR3 DNA: TGTGCCAGTAGTATTATGGGGGGCACGCAGTATTTT.

This chain links TRBV5-1 with TRBJ2-2; tentative D call: TRBD2 (6 bases). This CDR3 contains 17 residues. CDR1 SGHRS and CDR2 YFSETQ come from the germline V gene. Trimming shortened V by 4 bases and J by 4 bases, and 20 bases separated the two germline ends. In nucleotides, the CDR3 is TGCGCCAGCAGCACCGAACCGAACTGGGGGGTCACCGGGGAGCTGTTTTTT. Translation: CASSTEPNWGVTGELFF. Variable domain in full (rest from reference TRBV5-1 and TRBJ2-2): KAGVTQTPRYLIKTRGQQVTLSCSPISGHRSVSWYQQTPGQGLQFLFEYFSETQRNKGNFPGRFSGRQFSNSRSEMNVSTLELGDSALYLCASSTEPNWGVTGELFFGEGSRLTVL.

The CDR3: CASSLDWTQYF. CDR3 DNA sequence: TGTGCCAGCAGCTTGGACTGGACCCAGTACTTC. The chain uses TRBV7-9 and TRBJ2-5; D is possibly TRBD2 (5 bases). CDR1 is SEHNR and CDR2 is FQNEAQ in the germline V gene (reference sequence). The CDR3 runs to 11 residues. Trimming left V 3 bases short and J 7 bases short, with 6 bases between.

J is TRBJ2-3 and V is TRBV5-1; 8 nucleotides line up with TRBD1. The CDR3 is 16 residues long. In germline, CDR1 is SGHRS, CDR2 YFSETQ. Trimming at V came to 0 bases and at J to 0 bases, leaving 3 bases not matched to a gene. The CDR3 bases are TGCGCCAGCAGCTTGGGGGGACAGGTCAGCACAGATACGCAGTATTTT. This sequence encodes CASSLGGQVSTDTQYF.

The chain links TRBV7-2 to TRBJ2-3; no firm D call. V gave up 4 bases and J gave up 11 bases, with 13 bases separating them. The length of the CDR3 is 12 residues. Germline CDR1 is SGHTA and CDR2 is FQGNSA. CDR3 sequence reads: CASSWRTEQQYF. CDR3 nucleotides: TGTGCCAGCAGCTGGCGGACGGAGCAGCAGTATTTT. Full variable domain (remainder filled in from reference TRBV7-2 and TRBJ2-3): GAGVSQSPSNKVTEKGKDVELRCDPISGHTALYWYRQSLGQGLEFLIYFQGNSAPDKSGLPSDRFSAERTGGSVSTLTIQRTQQEDSAVYLCASSWRTEQQYFGPGTRLTVL.

The genes are TRBV5-1 and TRBJ2-5; maybe TRBD1 (6 bases). Germline CDR1 and CDR2: SGHRS and YFSETQ. The V end was cut by 4 bases, the J end by 3 bases, with 10 bases between. The CDR3 sequence is 13 residues long. CDR3 in amino acids: CASSPTGEETQYF. The CDR3 DNA is TGCGCCAGCAGCCCGACAGGAGAAGAGACCCAGTACTTC.

The table lists this clone with a count of one. The genes are TRBV5-4 and TRBJ2-7, with D possibly TRBD1 on 5 matching bases. V lost 0 bases and J 4 bases, leaving 14 bases between the germline ends. The CDR3 is 15 residues long. The V gene's germline CDR1 is SGHNT and CDR2 YYREEE (reference sequence). The CDR3 loop is CASSLASQGGYEQYF. In nucleotides, the CDR3 is TGTGCCAGCAGCTTGGCCAGCCAGGGTGGATACGAGCAGTACTTC.